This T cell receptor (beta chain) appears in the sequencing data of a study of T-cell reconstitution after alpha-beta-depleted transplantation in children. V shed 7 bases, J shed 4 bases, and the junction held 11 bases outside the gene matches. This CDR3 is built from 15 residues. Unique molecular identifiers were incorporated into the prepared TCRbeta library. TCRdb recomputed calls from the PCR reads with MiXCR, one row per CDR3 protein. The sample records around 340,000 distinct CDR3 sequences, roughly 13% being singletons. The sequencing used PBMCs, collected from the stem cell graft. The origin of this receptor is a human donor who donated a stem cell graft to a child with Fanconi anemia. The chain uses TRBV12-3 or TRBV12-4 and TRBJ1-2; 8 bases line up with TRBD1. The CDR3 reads CASTRDRRSLYGYTF. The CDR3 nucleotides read TGTGCCAGCACCCGGGACAGGCGGAGCCTCTATGGCTACACCTTC.